This T cell receptor (beta chain) was captured in a study of Graves' ophthalmopathy and Graves' hyperthyroidism. Recruitment covered hyperthyroidism patients aged 18 to 65 whose new diagnosis was of under 2 months' duration. Each diagnosis was determined on the basis of clinical symptoms, serum thyroxine, TRAb, thyroid ultrasound and orbital computed tomography. V was cut by 6 bases and J by 5 bases, with 11 bases left in between. Germline V CDR1 and CDR2: DFQATT, SNEGSKA (reference sequence). The CDR3 consists of 11 residues. Amplification of TCR beta CDR3 regions used RNA transcripts. Second-round multiplex PCR came after first-round RT-PCR with HTBI primers. TCRdb itself ran the multiplex PCR reads through MiXCR, one entry per CDR3 protein. The sample includes roughly 1.1 million distinct CDR3 sequences, about two fifths of them seen just once.

Sequenced material: peripheral blood or thyroid tissue (not recorded which). This chain links TRBV20-1 with TRBJ2-7; D unclear. The sequence was obtained from an adult man with Graves' hyperthyroidism. CDR3 nucleotides: TGCAGTGCCCAAGAGGTCCACGAGCAGTACTTC. Amino acid sequence: CSAQEVHEQYF.